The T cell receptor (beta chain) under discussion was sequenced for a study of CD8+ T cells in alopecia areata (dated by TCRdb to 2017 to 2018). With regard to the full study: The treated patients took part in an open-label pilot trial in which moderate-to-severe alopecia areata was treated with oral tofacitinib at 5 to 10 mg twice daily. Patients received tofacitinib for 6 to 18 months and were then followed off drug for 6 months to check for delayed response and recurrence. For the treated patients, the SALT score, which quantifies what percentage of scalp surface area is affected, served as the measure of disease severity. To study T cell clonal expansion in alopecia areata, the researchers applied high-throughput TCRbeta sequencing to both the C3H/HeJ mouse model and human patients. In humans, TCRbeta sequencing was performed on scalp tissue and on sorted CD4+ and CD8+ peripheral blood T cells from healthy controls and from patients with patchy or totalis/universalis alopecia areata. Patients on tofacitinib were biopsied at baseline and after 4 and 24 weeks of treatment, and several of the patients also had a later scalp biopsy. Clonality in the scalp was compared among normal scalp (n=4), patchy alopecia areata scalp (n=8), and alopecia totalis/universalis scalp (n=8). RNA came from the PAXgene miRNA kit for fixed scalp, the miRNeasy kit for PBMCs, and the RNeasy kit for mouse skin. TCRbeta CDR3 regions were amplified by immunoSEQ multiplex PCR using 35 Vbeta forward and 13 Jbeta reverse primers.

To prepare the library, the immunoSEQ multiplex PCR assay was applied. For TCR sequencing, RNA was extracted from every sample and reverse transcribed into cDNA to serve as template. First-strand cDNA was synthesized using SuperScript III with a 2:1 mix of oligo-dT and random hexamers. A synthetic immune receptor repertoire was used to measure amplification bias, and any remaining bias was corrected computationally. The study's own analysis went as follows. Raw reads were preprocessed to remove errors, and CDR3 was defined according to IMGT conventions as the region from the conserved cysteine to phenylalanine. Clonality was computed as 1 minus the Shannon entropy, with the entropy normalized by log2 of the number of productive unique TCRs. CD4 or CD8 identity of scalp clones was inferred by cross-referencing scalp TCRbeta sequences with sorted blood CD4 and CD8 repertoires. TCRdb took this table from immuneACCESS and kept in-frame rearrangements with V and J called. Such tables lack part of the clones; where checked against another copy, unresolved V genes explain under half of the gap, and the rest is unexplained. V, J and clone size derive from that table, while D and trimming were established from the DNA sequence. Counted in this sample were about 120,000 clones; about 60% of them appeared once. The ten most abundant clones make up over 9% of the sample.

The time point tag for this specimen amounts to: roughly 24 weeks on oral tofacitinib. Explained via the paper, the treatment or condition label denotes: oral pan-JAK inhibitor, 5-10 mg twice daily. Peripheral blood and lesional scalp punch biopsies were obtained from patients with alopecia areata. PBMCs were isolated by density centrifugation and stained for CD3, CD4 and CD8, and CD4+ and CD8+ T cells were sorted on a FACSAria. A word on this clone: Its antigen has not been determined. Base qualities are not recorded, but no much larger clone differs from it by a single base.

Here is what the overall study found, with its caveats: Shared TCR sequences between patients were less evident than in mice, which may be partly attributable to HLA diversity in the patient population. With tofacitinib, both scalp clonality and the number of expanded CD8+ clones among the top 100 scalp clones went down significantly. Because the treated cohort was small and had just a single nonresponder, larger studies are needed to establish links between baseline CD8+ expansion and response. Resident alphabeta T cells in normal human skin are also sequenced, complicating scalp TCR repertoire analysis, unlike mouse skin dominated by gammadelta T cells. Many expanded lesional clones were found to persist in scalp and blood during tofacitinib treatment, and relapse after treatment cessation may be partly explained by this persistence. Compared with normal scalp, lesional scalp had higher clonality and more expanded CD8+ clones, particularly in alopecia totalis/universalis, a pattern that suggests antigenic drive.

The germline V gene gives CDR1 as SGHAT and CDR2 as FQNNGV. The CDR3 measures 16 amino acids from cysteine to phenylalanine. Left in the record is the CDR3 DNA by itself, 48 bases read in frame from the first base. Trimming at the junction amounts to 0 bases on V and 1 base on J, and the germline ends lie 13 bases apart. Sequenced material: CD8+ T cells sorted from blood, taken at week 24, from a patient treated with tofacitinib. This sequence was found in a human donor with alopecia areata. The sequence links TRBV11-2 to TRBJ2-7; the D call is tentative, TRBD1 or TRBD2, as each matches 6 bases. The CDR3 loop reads CASSLDPGGTSYEQYF. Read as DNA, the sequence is TGTGCCAGCAGCTTAGATCCTGGGGGGACATCCTACGAGCAGTACTTC.